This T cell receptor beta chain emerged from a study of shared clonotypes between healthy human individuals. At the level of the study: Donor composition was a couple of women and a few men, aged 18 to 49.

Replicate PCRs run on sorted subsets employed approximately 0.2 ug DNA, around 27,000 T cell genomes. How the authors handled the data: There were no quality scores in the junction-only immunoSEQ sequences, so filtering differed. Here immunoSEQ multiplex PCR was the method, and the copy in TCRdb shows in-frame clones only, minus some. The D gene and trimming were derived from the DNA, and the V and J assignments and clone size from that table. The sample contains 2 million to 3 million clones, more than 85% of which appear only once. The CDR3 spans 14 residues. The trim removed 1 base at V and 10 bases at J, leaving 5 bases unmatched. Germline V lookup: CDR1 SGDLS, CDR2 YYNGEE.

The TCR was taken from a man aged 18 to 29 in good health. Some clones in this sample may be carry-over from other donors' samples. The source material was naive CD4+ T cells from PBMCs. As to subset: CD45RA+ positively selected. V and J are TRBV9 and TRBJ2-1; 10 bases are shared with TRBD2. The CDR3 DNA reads TGTGCCAGCAGCGTACTAGCGGGAGCCAGAGAGCAGTTCTTC. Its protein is CASSVLAGAREQFF.